The 7 T cell receptor beta chains below were found in one sample sequenced in a study of T-cell reconstitution after alpha-beta-depleted transplantation in children. Unique molecular identifiers tagged the TCRbeta library. TCRdb reanalysed the PCR reads using MiXCR and keeps one entry per CDR3 protein. In the table there are around 960,000 distinct CDR3 sequences, less than 30% of which are singletons. The sample in question was PBMCs, mostly from graft donor cells, obtained 360 days after TCRalphabeta/CD19-depleted stem cell transplant. These receptors came from a boy under two years old who had a stem cell transplant for SCID, so the T cells may come from the graft donor.

The chain recombines TRBV5-1 with TRBJ2-5; 14 nucleotides line up with TRBD2. The CDR3 length is 18 residues. Unmatched junction bases numbered 9, after V lost 1 base and J lost 4 bases. The germline CDR1 and CDR2 sequences are SGHRS and YFSETQ. This CDR3 is CASSLLGLAGGQLETQYF. The CDR3 DNA reads as TGCGCCAGCAGCTTGCTTGGACTAGCGGGGGGCCAGTTAGAGACCCAGTACTTC.

This clonotype was counted between two and nine times. The V call is TRBV24-1, the J call TRBJ2-3, with 10 bases lining up with TRBD1. J gave up 6 bases and V 4 bases, and 9 bases lay outside the gene matches. Germline loops: CDR1 KGHDR, CDR2 SFDVKD. The CDR3 runs 16 residues. The CDR3 here is CATSDPGQGKGDTQYF. CDR3 sequence (DNA): TGTGCCACCAGTGACCCGGGACAGGGGAAAGGTGATACGCAGTATTTT.

This chain links TRBV5-5 with TRBJ2-1; no reliable D call. Germline V gene sequence: CDR1 SGHKS, CDR2 YYEKEE (reference sequence). Between the trimmed V and J ends, which lost 4 bases and 4 bases, there was a span of 6 bases. This CDR3 contains 12 residues. Written as DNA, the CDR3 is TGTGCCAGCAGCCGGCCTTACAATGAGCAGTTCTTC. Translating gives CASSRPYNEQFF.

The genes are TRBV7-9 and TRBJ1-2, with 9 bases matching TRBD1. CDR1 is SEHNR and CDR2 is FQNEAQ in the germline V gene (reference sequence). Trimming removed 5 bases from V and 8 bases from J; junction bases left unmatched: 12. The CDR3 is made up of 15 amino acids. CDR3 residues: CASSRPGQGPGGYTF. The DNA of the CDR3 is TGTGCCAGCAGCCGACCGGGACAGGGCCCGGGAGGCTACACCTTC.

V gene TRBV27 combines with J gene TRBJ2-1; D is ambiguous. CDR3 size: 13 residues. The V gene lost 2 bases and the J gene lost 6 bases, with 8 bases spanning the gap. Germline assignment: CDR1 MNHEY and CDR2 SMNVEV (reference sequence). The CDR3 protein is CASSLQVPNEQFF. The CDR3 coding sequence is TGTGCCAGCAGTTTACAGGTACCCAATGAGCAGTTCTTC.

This chain uses TRBV6-5 with TRBJ2-3, with D possibly being TRBD2 (6 bases). The length of the CDR3 is 16 residues. CDR1 and CDR2 (germline): MNHEY, SVGAGI. Trimming pared 0 bases from V and 2 bases from J, leaving 12 bases between. Written as DNA, the CDR3 is TGTGCCAGCAGTTACTCGGGGGACTTCTTCACAGATACGCAGTATTTT. Residues: CASSYSGDFFTDTQYF.

This clonotype was recorded only once. V and J are TRBV12-3 or TRBV12-4 and TRBJ2-5; no clear D gene. CDR3 length: 14 residues. With 5 bases removed from V and 0 bases from J, the gap between germline ends came to 10 bases. The CDR3 spells CASSHASYQETQYF. The CDR3 coding sequence is TGTGCCAGCAGTCATGCCTCGTACCAAGAGACCCAGTACTTC.